What follows are 6 T cell receptor beta chains derived from one specimen sequenced in a study of glioma-infiltrating T cells after dendritic cell vaccination. TCRdb keeps only in-frame clones here, not all; method: immunoSEQ multiplex PCR. The table has roughly 100,000 clones, about four fifths seen once; the top ten hold 10% to 15%. This sample comprised blood, obtained before dendritic cell vaccination. The receptors stem from a human donor with glioblastoma.

The chain joins TRBV27 to TRBJ1-3, with a weak D call TRBD1 (5 bases). V shed 6 bases and J shed 0 bases, with 9 bases lying between them. The CDR3 contains 14 residues. The V gene's germline CDR1 is MNHEY and CDR2 SMNVEV (reference sequence). CDR3 in DNA: TGTGCCAGCAGCGTTGGGGCCTCTGGAAACACCATATATTTT. It encodes CASSVGASGNTIYF.

This rearrangement joins TRBV2 to TRBJ1-1; D is uncertain. This CDR3 region has 13 residues. Germline CDR1 SNHLY, CDR2 FYNNEI. V was trimmed by 4 bases and J by 5 bases, leaving 11 bases between them. The CDR3 DNA reads TGTGCCAGCAGTGGTGCGGGTGGAACTGAAGCTTTCTTT. Amino acids: CASSGAGGTEAFF.

This chain connects TRBV11-3 to TRBJ1-1; D is possibly TRBD1 (5 bases). Trimming cost V 0 bases and J 5 bases, with 16 bases left between them. Germline CDR1 reads SGHNT; CDR2 reads YENEEA. The CDR3 has 16 residues. CDR3 sequence: CASSLDGRPRGTEAFF. CDR3 nucleotide sequence: TGTGCCAGCAGCTTAGATGGGCGACCCCGGGGGACTGAAGCTTTCTTT.

This rearrangement joins TRBV29-1 to TRBJ2-7; the match to TRBD2 covers 12 bases. The CDR3 totals 14 residues. The germline V gene encodes CDR1 SQVTM and CDR2 ANQGSEA. V shed 3 bases and J 2 bases; nucleotides not matched to a gene: 2. CDR3 sequence reads: CSVETSGGTYEQYF. CDR3 nucleotides: TGCAGCGTTGAGACTAGCGGGGGCACCTACGAGCAGTACTTC.

CDR3 sequence reads: CASSDRDRGLQETQYF. The CDR3 bases are TGTGCCAGCAGTGACCGGGACAGGGGCCTCCAAGAGACCCAGTACTTC. The V call is TRBV6-1, the J call TRBJ2-5; 10 bases match TRBD1. Germline values: CDR1 MNHNS, CDR2 SASEGT. V lost 3 bases, J lost 1 base, and 5 bases stayed unmatched. The CDR3 loop spans 16 amino acids.

Only a few counts were recorded for this clone. V usage is TRBV6-6 and J usage is TRBJ1-1, with D unclear. V was trimmed by 4 bases and J by 7 bases, leaving 13 bases between them. There are 13 residues in the CDR3. Germline CDR1 reads MNHNY; CDR2 reads SVGAGI (reference sequence). Here the CDR3 DNA reads TGTGCCAGCAGTTCCTCTGGTCGTAGTGAAGCTTTCTTT. Its translation: CASSSSGRSEAFF.